These 30 T cell receptor beta chains were sequenced from one sample in a study of shared T cell receptors in the human thymus. Repertoires were generated with immunoSEQ multiplex PCR, while TCRdb's copy carries only in-frame clones and drops some. The sample shows about 540,000 clones, 75% to 85% of them seen only once. These same records also appear under a second study, on human thymus T cells.

Source material: thymocytes. The receptors were gathered from a boy in the first two years of life with a congenital heart defect.

The V call is TRBV29-1, the J call TRBJ2-7, with 14 bases aligning to TRBD2. The V gene end was trimmed by 0 bases and the J gene end by 4 bases; junction bases not matched to a gene: 11. Germline V gives CDR1 SQVTM, CDR2 ANQGSEA. The CDR3 is 18 amino acids. The CDR3 region is CSVEDGETSGRAGYEQYF. Here the CDR3 DNA reads TGCAGCGTTGAAGATGGGGAGACTAGCGGGAGGGCCGGGTACGAGCAGTACTTC.

This rearrangement joins TRBV14 to TRBJ2-7; a weak D match, TRBD2 (5 bases). V gave up 0 bases and J gave up 2 bases, with 11 bases separating them. The CDR3 totals 15 residues. Germline CDR1 reads SGHDN; CDR2 reads FVKESK. The CDR3 DNA reads as TGTGCCAGCAGCCAAGAGGGAGCTAGGGCCTACGAGCAGTACTTC. Encoded protein: CASSQEGARAYEQYF.

The gene calls are TRBV4-1 and TRBJ2-2, with 8 bases fitting TRBD2. Per the germline V gene, CDR1 is MGHRA and CDR2 is YSYEKL. The CDR3 has 16 amino acids. V lost 4 bases and J lost 5; bases outside the gene matches: 9. This CDR3 is CASSLFSGIGTGELFF. The CDR3 coding sequence is TGCGCCAGCAGCCTTTTTAGCGGGATCGGAACCGGGGAGCTGTTTTTT.

The chain uses TRBV28 and TRBJ2-4; 9 bases align to TRBD1. The CDR3 consists of 16 residues. Trimming removed 4 bases from V and 6 bases from J; junction bases left unmatched: 10. In germline, CDR1 is MDHEN, CDR2 SYDVKM. This CDR3 is CASSSPGGQGGNIQYF. CDR3 nucleotide sequence: TGTGCCAGCAGTTCCCCTGGGGGACAGGGAGGAAACATTCAGTACTTC. Based on the CDR3 plus reference TRBV28 and TRBJ2-4, the full variable domain is DVKVTQSSRYLVKRTGEKVFLECVQDMDHENMFWYRQDPGLGLRLIYFSYDVKMKEKGDIPEGYSVSREKKERFSLILESASTNQTSMYLCASSSPGGQGGNIQYFGAGTRLSVL.

This chain uses TRBV4-1 with TRBJ2-3, with 11 bases fitting TRBD2. J lost 0 bases, V lost 4 bases, and 6 bases had no gene match. From germline, CDR1 is MGHRA and CDR2 YSYEKL. The length of the CDR3 is 17 residues. The CDR3 nucleotides read TGCGCCAGCAGCCCAAGATGGACTAGCGGGAGCACAGATACGCAGTATTTT. As protein: CASSPRWTSGSTDTQYF.

This clone was recorded a few times. The chain joins TRBV6-1 to TRBJ1-3; 7 nucleotides agree with TRBD1. This CDR3 is 16 amino acids long. V shed 3 bases, J shed 2 bases, and the junction held 7 bases outside the gene matches. The germline CDR1 and CDR2 sequences are MNHNS and SASEGT. The CDR3 sequence: CASSDIDREAGNTIYF. In DNA, the CDR3 is TGTGCCAGCAGTGATATAGACAGGGAGGCTGGAAACACCATATATTTT.

The rearrangement uses TRBV15 and TRBJ2-5, with 7 bases identical to TRBD1. Germline lookup yields CDR1 LNHNV and CDR2 YYDKDF (reference sequence). CDR3 length: 14 residues. Losses at the gene ends were 0 bases for V and 4 bases for J; bases not matched to a gene: 2. CDR3 bases: TGTGCCACCAGCAGAGACAAGGGGGCAGAGACCCAGTACTTC. This translates into CATSRDKGAETQYF.

The chain combines TRBV6-7 with TRBJ2-2; TRBD1 agrees at 8 bases. TRBV6-7 is an ORF for which the function is uncertain. There are 15 residues in the CDR3. The J segment lost 1 base and the V segment lost 6 bases, leaving 4 bases of the junction unmatched. The CDR3 bases are TGTGCCAGCAGGCAGGGGGCCGGGAACACCGGGGAGCTGTTTTTT. Amino acids: CASRQGAGNTGELFF.

The chain combines TRBV15 with TRBJ1-5; TRBD1 aligns across 8 bases. The length of the CDR3 is 15 residues. Per germline, CDR1 LNHNV and CDR2 YYDKDF (reference sequence). The V gene end was trimmed by 5 bases and the J gene end by 6 bases; junction bases not matched to a gene: 9. This CDR3 is CATSGGPGGTQPQHF. As DNA, the CDR3 is TGTGCCACCAGCGGTGGACCAGGGGGCACTCAGCCCCAGCATTTT.

The V call is TRBV11-3, the J call TRBJ1-2, with TRBD1 as a possible D gene (6 bases). The CDR3 runs 16 residues. V was cut by 6 bases and J by 7 bases, with 24 bases left in between. From germline, CDR1 is SGHNT and CDR2 YENEEA. CDR3 region: CASRPVGGADPPGYTF. For the CDR3, the DNA is TGTGCCAGCAGGCCCGTTGGGGGGGCCGATCCTCCTGGCTACACCTTC.

The rearrangement uses TRBV28 and TRBJ1-1; TRBD1 is a possible D gene (5 bases). The CDR3 runs to 15 residues. V was cut by 6 bases and J by 8 bases, with 22 bases left in between. The germline gives CDR1 MDHEN, CDR2 SYDVKM. The CDR3 region is CASRRGGEGAWEAFF. The CDR3 nucleotides read TGTGCCAGCAGACGCGGGGGAGAGGGCGCATGGGAAGCTTTCTTT. Looking up the rest from reference TRBV28 and TRBJ1-1 gives the full variable domain: DVKVTQSSRYLVKRTGEKVFLECVQDMDHENMFWYRQDPGLGLRLIYFSYDVKMKEKGDIPEGYSVSREKKERFSLILESASTNQTSMYLCASRRGGEGAWEAFFGQGTRLTVV.

The chain employs TRBV15 and TRBJ1-1; tentative D call: TRBD1 (6 bases). CDR1 and CDR2 (germline): LNHNV, YYDKDF (reference sequence). Deletions cut 1 base from V and 0 bases from J, with 15 bases between. The CDR3 contains 17 residues. The CDR3 protein is CATSRVGDRSMNTEAFF. CDR3 DNA: TGTGCCACCAGCAGAGTCGGAGACAGGAGCATGAACACTGAAGCTTTCTTT. Full variable domain (rest looked up from reference TRBV15 and TRBJ1-1): DAMVIQNPRYQVTQFGKPVTLSCSQTLNHNVMYWYQQKSSQAPKLLFHYYDKDFNNEADTPDNFQSRRPNTSFCFLDIRSPGLGDTAMYLCATSRVGDRSMNTEAFFGQGTRLTVV.

V and J are TRBV5-4 and TRBJ2-3, with 7 bases aligning to TRBD2. This CDR3 spans 14 amino acids. V lost 0 bases, J lost 5 bases, and 3 bases stayed unmatched. The V gene's germline CDR1 is SGHNT and CDR2 YYREEE (reference sequence). The CDR3 DNA follows: TGTGCCAGCAGCTTGGCTAGCGGATTAGATACGCAGTATTTT. Its translation: CASSLASGLDTQYF.

The V call is TRBV10-2, the J call TRBJ2-3, with D perhaps TRBD2 (6 bases). Germline lookup yields CDR1 WSHSY and CDR2 SAAADI. CDR3 length equals 15 residues. Trimming removed 6 bases from V and 3 bases from J, with 16 bases in between. The CDR3 DNA is TGCGCCAGCAGGGCCGCGGGGACCGAGACAGATACGCAGTATTTT. The encoded protein is CASRAAGTETDTQYF.

The chain has TRBV28 and TRBJ2-5; 12 bases agree with TRBD2. V lost 7 bases, J lost 5 bases, and 14 bases stayed unmatched. Germline loops: CDR1 MDHEN, CDR2 SYDVKM. CDR3 length equals 17 residues. The CDR3, as DNA: TGTGCCAGCACAGGGACTCTAGCGGGAGGGCCTAGGGAGACCCAGTACTTC. Its translation is CASTGTLAGGPRETQYF.

The gene calls are TRBV6-5 and TRBJ2-7; tentative D call: TRBD1 (5 bases). CDR1 and CDR2 from the germline V gene are MNHEY and SVGAGI. The CDR3 runs to 13 residues. V was cut by 8 bases and J by 7 bases, with 18 bases left in between. CDR3 in DNA: TGTGCCAGCCTGGATGGCAGGGAAGGAGAGCAGTACTTC. Translating it yields CASLDGREGEQYF.

This clone was seen a single time. The chain employs TRBV6-5 and TRBJ1-2; 9 nucleotides match TRBD1. Germline trimming cut 0 bases from V and 5 bases from J; bases unmatched to any gene: 7. CDR1 MNHEY and CDR2 SVGAGI come from the germline V gene. This CDR3 is 16 amino acids long. In DNA, the CDR3 is TGTGCCAGCAGTTACTCGAAGGGGACAGGGAGGTATGGCTACACCTTC. Encoded protein: CASSYSKGTGRYGYTF.

The gene calls are TRBV27 and TRBJ2-1, with D possibly matching TRBD1 (6 bases). This CDR3 contains 13 residues. Trimming stripped 6 bases from V and 7 bases from J, with 13 bases between. CDR1 is MNHEY, CDR2 SMNVEV, per germline (reference sequence). CDR3 sequence (DNA): TGTGCCAGCAGGGGGGACAAAGGGAATGAGCAGTTCTTC. This encodes CASRGDKGNEQFF.

The CDR3 region is CASSLLAGDTGELFF. CDR3 DNA sequence: TGTGCCAGCAGTCTACTAGCGGGAGATACCGGGGAGCTGTTTTTT. The chain employs TRBV6-4 and TRBJ2-2, with 11 bases matching TRBD2. Germline CDR1 reads MRHNA; CDR2 reads SNTAGT. This CDR3 contains 15 residues. With V trimmed by 5 bases and J by 5 bases, 4 bases remained unmatched.

This clone was seen just once. The chain couples TRBV7-9 to TRBJ2-5; TRBD2 matches 12 bases. With V trimmed by 4 bases and J by 1 base, 7 bases remained unmatched. Germline V lookup: CDR1 SEHNR, CDR2 FQNEAQ (reference sequence). CDR3 length equals 17 residues. This CDR3 reads CASSSRGLAGPQETQYF. CDR3 in DNA: TGTGCCAGCAGCTCAAGAGGACTAGCGGGGCCCCAAGAGACCCAGTACTTC.

CDR3 sequence (DNA): TGTGCCTGGAGTGTACTTGTCCGGGCCGGGGAGCTGTTTTTT. It yields the protein CAWSVLVRAGELFF. The chain is built from TRBV30 and TRBJ1-3; D is unclear. The J call is doubtful: the DNA matches TRBJ2-2 better. In germline, CDR1 is GTSNPN, CDR2 SVGIG (reference sequence). The length of the CDR3 is 14 residues.

The rearrangement links TRBV27 to TRBJ2-2, with a possible D match to TRBD2 (7 bases). Germline CDR1 MNHEY, CDR2 SMNVEV (reference sequence). V was clipped by 6 bases and J by 5 bases, with 31 bases between them. The CDR3 runs to 20 residues. The CDR3 DNA reads TGTGCCAGCAGCCTTATCCCCCCCCGGGGGGCGGCGGTAAGGACCGGGGAGCTGTTTTTT. It translates to CASSLIPPRGAAVRTGELFF.

This clone appeared once. This chain uses TRBV28 with TRBJ2-7, with 7 bases lining up with TRBD2. Germline CDR1 is MDHEN and CDR2 is SYDVKM. The length of the CDR3 is 14 residues. The junction had 6 bases not matched to a gene; V was cut back by 5 bases and J by 2 bases. The DNA of the CDR3 is TGTGCCAGCAGTCCCAGACTAGCCCCCTACGAGCAGTACTTC. It encodes CASSPRLAPYEQYF.

The chain couples TRBV4-3 to TRBJ2-3; D gene ambiguous. This CDR3 has 17 amino acids. Trimming removed 0 bases from V and 2 bases from J, with 15 bases in between. From germline, CDR1 is LGHNA and CDR2 YSLEER. The CDR3 DNA follows: TGCGCCAGCAGCCAAGATGGGTTGGAGCACGACACAGATACGCAGTATTTT. Its translation is CASSQDGLEHDTDTQYF.

The gene calls are TRBV18 and TRBJ2-1; TRBD2 matches at 14 bases. Germline V gene sequence: CDR1 KGHSH, CDR2 LQKENI. The ends lost 3 bases at V and 3 bases at J; junction bases unmatched: 19. This CDR3 has 22 residues. The CDR3 region is CASSPLGGVETSGRASYNEQFF. The CDR3 DNA is TGTGCCAGCTCACCCCTGGGGGGGGTAGAGACTAGCGGGAGGGCCAGCTACAATGAGCAGTTCTTC.

V gene TRBV14 combines with J gene TRBJ2-2, with 7 bases lining up with TRBD1. Per germline, CDR1 SGHDN and CDR2 FVKESK. There are 15 residues in the CDR3. The ends lost 4 bases at V and 1 base at J; junction bases unmatched: 3. CDR3 sequence reads: CASSPRQGNTGELFF. The CDR3 DNA follows: TGTGCCAGCAGCCCCAGACAGGGGAACACCGGGGAGCTGTTTTTT. The whole variable domain, filled in from reference TRBV14 and TRBJ2-2, reads EAGVTQFPSHSVIEKGQTVTLRCDPISGHDNLYWYRRVMGKEIKFLLHFVKESKQDESGMPNNRFLAERTGGTYSTLKVQPAELEDSGVYFCASSPRQGNTGELFFGEGSRLTVL.

The sample holds one count of this clone. V usage is TRBV5-4 and J usage is TRBJ2-7; TRBD2 might be the D (6 bases). CDR1 and CDR2 (germline): SGHNT, YYREEE (reference sequence). This CDR3 comprises 16 residues. V gave up 3 bases and J gave up 4 bases, with 20 bases separating them. The CDR3 DNA sequence: TGTGCCAGCAGCTCTTTCGGGACTTATAAGAAGTACGAGCAGTACTTC. Translation: CASSSFGTYKKYEQYF.

This clone showed up just once. The chain joins TRBV28 to TRBJ2-2; D remains ambiguous. V lost 5 bases, J lost 16 bases, and 14 bases lay in between. The CDR3 covers 11 residues. Per germline, CDR1 MDHEN and CDR2 SYDVKM. CDR3 loop: CASSPIAAKFF. The CDR3 DNA reads TGTGCCAGCAGTCCTATAGCCGCTAAGTTTTTT.

This sequence joins TRBV5-1 and TRBJ2-4; 7 bases fit TRBD1. The V gene's germline CDR1 is SGHRS and CDR2 YFSETQ. CDR3 length: 15 amino acids. V shed 2 bases, J shed 5 bases, and the junction held 7 bases outside the gene matches. CDR3 in amino acids: CASSFVDREENIQYF. The CDR3 DNA follows: TGCGCCAGCAGCTTCGTCGACAGGGAAGAAAACATTCAGTACTTC.

The rearrangement joins TRBV7-9 to TRBJ2-5, with 8 bases aligning to TRBD2. The germline V gene has CDR1 SEHNR and CDR2 FQNEAQ (reference sequence). V lost 5 bases and J lost 0; bases outside the gene matches: 11. This CDR3 is 17 amino acids long. The CDR3 DNA follows: TGTGCCAGCAGCCCATGGCTCGGGAGGGCCGACCAAGAGACCCAGTACTTC. This sequence encodes CASSPWLGRADQETQYF.